This T cell receptor beta chain was identified during a study of T cells in Graves' hyperthyroidism and ophthalmopathy. Study conclusions and caveats: Most thyroid-expanded clonotypes above 0.001 were also found in blood. Ophthalmopathy was identified by the model a median around 5.9 months ahead of onset.

Each diagnosis drew on symptoms, thyroxine, TRAb, thyroid ultrasound and orbital computed tomography findings. Remarks on this clonotype: Its antigen remains unidentified.

Template material for amplifying TCR beta CDR3 regions consisted of RNA transcripts. HTBI primers were the set used in a first-round RT-PCR of the TCR CDR3. TCRdb processed the multiplex PCR reads anew with MiXCR; each CDR3 protein has one entry. This sample has 550,000 to 700,000 distinct CDR3 sequences, with about half found just once. The material sequenced was peripheral blood or thyroid tissue (not recorded which). This sequence originates from an adult woman with Graves' disease, either hyperthyroidism or ophthalmopathy (not recorded which).

The CDR3 protein is CASSLGLHNEQFF. CDR3 in DNA: TGTGCCAGCAGCTTGGGCTTACACAATGAGCAGTTCTTC. J is TRBJ2-1 and V is TRBV7-3; no clear D gene. The V end lost 3 bases, the J end lost 5 bases, and 8 bases lay between the germline ends. The CDR3 is 13 residues long. Germline assignment: CDR1 SGHTA and CDR2 FQGTGA.